This T cell receptor beta chain was sequenced in a study of OX40 agonist ivuxolimab in advanced cancers. Regarding the study as a whole: There were, on average, more expanded clones in CD8+ T cells than in CD4+.

The germline V gene encodes CDR1 WNHNN and CDR2 SYGVQD (reference sequence). The V and J ends lost 8 bases and 7 bases respectively, with 19 bases between them. The CDR3 totals 14 residues. This clone occurred a few times. Its specificity is unknown. Sequencing was performed with immunoSEQ multiplex PCR; in TCRdb, only in-frame clones are kept and a portion is missing. The sample lists 45,000 to 60,000 clones; about 74% were seen once. This TCR derives from an adult with an advanced solid tumor such as melanoma, head and neck, liver or kidney cancer. This chain uses TRBV10-1 with TRBJ2-3; a possible D gene is TRBD2 (6 bases). The source was CD4+ or CD8+ T cells sorted from blood, collected in a trial of the OX40 agonist ivuxolimab. CDR3 in DNA: TGCGCCAGCGTTATATTAGCGGTTAACTATACGCAGTATTTT. Protein: CASVILAVNYTQYF.